This is a list of T cell receptor beta chains from one sample in a study of cytomegalovirus exposure and HLA in healthy donors. The data were produced by immunoSEQ multiplex PCR, yet TCRdb's version contains in-frame clones alone and is incomplete. This table has more than 80,000 clones, roughly 82% appearing once. Sequencing used PBMCs. These TCRs come from a male donor in good health and CMV-seropositive. Both conserved end residues are trimmed from each CDR3. Clone size is given for some rows only: seen once, a few or many times, or a class if the clone is expanded.

few	TRBV6-5	TRBJ2-7	ASSYSTGLGTYEQY
.	TRBV9	TRBJ2-7	ASSAGTGAISYEQY
.	TRBV19	TRBJ2-7	ASSTGQGLYEQY
.	TRBV6-5	TRBJ2-3	ASCGGEGLKDTQY
.	TRBV29-1	TRBJ2-3	SVAGLAGGPPRTDTQY
few	TRBV5-4	TRBJ2-2	ASSSGQTNTGELF
.	TRBV7-9	TRBJ2-3	ASSLAPAGGQDTQY
.	TRBV7-6	TRBJ1-1	ASSPMPPMNTEAF
once	TRBV9	TRBJ1-1	ASSVGDIAEAF
.	TRBV11-1	TRBJ2-7	ASSPRDSSREQY
.	TRBV6-5	TRBJ2-2	ASSYRRQPNTGELF
.	TRBV29-1	TRBJ2-7	SVRHSAYEQY
.	TRBV27	TRBJ1-1	ASSRDSRVGGWGTEAF
.	TRBV29-1	TRBJ1-2	SAGQTNYGYP
.	TRBV2	TRBJ1-5	ASSRQGERSNQPQH
.	TRBV6-1	TRBJ2-7	ASSEGQAGGNEQY
.	TRBV18	TRBJ1-2	ASSPTGGNYGYT
.	TRBV7-3	TRBJ1-1	ASSLMADTEAF
.	TRBV6-5	TRBJ2-7	ASSYPTGGPRKQY
.	TRBV11-2	TRBJ2-2	ASSPRLKRGAHGELF
few	TRBV7-2	TRBJ2-3	ASSLSSGGLDTQY
.	TRBV5-1	TRBJ1-6	ASSLPQEPSYNSPLH
.	TRBV5-6	TRBJ2-7	ASSLTDTGYEQY
.	TRBV25-1	TRBJ2-3	ASSEPGQGRDTQY
.	TRBV4-1	TRBJ2-7	ASSRGRGRGQYEQY
.	TRBV19	TRBJ2-1	ASSHRLAGGNEQF
.	TRBV28	TRBJ2-7	ASRGTGTETYEQY
.	TRBV5-1	TRBJ2-3	ASSLQGGADTQY
.	TRBV30	TRBJ1-6	AWSQGLVNSPLH
.	TRBV4-2	TRBJ2-2	ASSQAVGTSPGELF
.	TRBV5-1	TRBJ1-5	ASSLDPGQPQH
few	TRBV18	TRBJ2-5	ASSPPSSGVQETQY
.	TRBV28	TRBJ2-7	ASSFLVTGSYEQY
few	TRBV6-1	TRBJ2-7	ASILSPTQAYEQY
once	TRBV28	TRBJ1-2	ASLSQGLYGYT
.	TRBV7-3	TRBJ2-4	ASSLIRGGKNIQY
.	TRBV6-5	TRBJ1-4	ASSYAGTGGEKLF
.	TRBV11-2	TRBJ1-1	ASSLPDREAF
.	TRBV7-9	TRBJ2-3	ASSLKTGGTDTQY
.	TRBV5-6	TRBJ2-1	ASSFETYNEQF
.	TRBV27	TRBJ1-6	ASSPRTGDAYNSPLH
.	TRBV28	TRBJ2-3	ASSFPGVMD
.	TRBV7-2	TRBJ1-2	ASSLDIRGYT
.	TRBV5-4	TRBJ1-2	ASSWGDSPNYGYT
.	TRBV7-9	TRBJ2-3	ASSLGGTDTQY
.	TRBV2	TRBJ1-5	ASSGGGQPQH
.	TRBV28	TRBJ2-5	ASSFTNRGETQY
few	TRBV9	TRBJ2-7	ASIPNRDISYEQY
.	TRBV29-1	TRBJ2-4	SVEGQGKNIQY
.	TRBV6-5	TRBJ1-1	ASGDSQKRNTEAF
few	TRBV6-5	TRBJ1-1	ASSYAGGLTEAF
.	TRBV6-5	TRBJ1-5	ASSYEGGGNQPQH
.	TRBV29-1	TRBJ2-5	SVAGTAQETQY